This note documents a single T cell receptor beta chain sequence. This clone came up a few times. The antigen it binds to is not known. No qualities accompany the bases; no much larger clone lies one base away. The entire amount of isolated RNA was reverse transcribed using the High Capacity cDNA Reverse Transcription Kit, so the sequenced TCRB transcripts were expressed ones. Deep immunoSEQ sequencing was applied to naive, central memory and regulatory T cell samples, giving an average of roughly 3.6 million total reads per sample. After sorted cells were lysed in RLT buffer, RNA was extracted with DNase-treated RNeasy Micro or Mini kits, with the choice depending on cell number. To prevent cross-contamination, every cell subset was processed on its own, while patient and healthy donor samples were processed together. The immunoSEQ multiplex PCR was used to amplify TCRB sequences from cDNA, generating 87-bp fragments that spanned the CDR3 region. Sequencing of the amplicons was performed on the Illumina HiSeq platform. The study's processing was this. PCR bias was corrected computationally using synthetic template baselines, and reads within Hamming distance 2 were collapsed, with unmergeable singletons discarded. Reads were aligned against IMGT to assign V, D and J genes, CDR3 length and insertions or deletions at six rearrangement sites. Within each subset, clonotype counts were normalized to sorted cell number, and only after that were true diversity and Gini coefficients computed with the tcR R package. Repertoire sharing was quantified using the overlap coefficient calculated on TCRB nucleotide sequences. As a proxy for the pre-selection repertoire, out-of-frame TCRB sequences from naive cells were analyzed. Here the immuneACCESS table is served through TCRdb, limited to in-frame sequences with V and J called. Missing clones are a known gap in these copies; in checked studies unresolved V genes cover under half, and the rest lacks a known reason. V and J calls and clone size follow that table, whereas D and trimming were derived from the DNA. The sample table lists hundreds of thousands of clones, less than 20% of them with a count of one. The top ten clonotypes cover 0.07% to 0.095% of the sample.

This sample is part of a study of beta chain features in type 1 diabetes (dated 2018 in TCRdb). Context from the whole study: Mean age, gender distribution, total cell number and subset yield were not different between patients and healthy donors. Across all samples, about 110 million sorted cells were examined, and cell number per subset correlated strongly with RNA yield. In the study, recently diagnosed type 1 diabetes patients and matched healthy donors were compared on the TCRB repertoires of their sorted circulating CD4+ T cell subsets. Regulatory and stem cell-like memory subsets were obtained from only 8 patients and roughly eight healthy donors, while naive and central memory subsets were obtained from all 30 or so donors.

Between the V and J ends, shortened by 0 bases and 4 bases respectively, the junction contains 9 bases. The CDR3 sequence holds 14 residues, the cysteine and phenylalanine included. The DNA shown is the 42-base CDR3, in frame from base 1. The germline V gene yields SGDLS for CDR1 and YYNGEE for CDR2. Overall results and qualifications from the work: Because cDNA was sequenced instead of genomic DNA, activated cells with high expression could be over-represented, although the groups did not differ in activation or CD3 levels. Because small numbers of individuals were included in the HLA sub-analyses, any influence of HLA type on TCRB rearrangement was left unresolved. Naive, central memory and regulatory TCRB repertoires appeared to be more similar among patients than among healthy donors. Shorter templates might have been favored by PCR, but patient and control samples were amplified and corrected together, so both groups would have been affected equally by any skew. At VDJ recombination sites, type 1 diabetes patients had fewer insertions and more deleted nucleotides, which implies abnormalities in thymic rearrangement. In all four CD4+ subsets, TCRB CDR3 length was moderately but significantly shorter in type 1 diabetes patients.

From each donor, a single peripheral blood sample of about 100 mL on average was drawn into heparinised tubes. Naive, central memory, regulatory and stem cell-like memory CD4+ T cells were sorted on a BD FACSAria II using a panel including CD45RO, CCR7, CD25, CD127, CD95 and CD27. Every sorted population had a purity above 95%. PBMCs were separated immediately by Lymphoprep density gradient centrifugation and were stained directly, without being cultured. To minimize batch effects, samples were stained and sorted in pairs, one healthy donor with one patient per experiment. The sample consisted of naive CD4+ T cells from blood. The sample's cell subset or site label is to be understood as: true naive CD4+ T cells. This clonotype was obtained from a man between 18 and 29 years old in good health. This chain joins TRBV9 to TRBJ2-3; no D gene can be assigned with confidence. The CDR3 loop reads CASSVGNNPDTQYF. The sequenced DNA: TGTGCCAGCAGCGTAGGGAATAACCCAGATACGCAGTATTTT.